The 3 T cell receptor beta chains presented below share a single source sample, sequenced in a study of T cells expressing NK-cell markers. TCRdb reprocessed the 5' RACE reads; each CDR3 protein has one entry and no DNA is given. Here the sample table reports roughly 110,000 distinct CDR3 sequences. The sample comprised blood T cells: a sorted CD56 or NKG2C T cell subset, CD4+ or CD8+ T cells, or bulk PBMC T cells (not recorded which). These receptor sequences come from a woman between 18 and 70 years old in good health.

The CDR3: CASSLARIAYEQYF. This sequence joins TRBV5-1 and TRBJ2-7. The CDR3 contains 14 residues. Germline V gene sequence: CDR1 SGHRS, CDR2 YFSETQ.

The rearrangement links TRBV12-3 or TRBV12-4 to TRBJ1-2; TCRdb's D call of TRBD1 is untestable without DNA. This CDR3 contains 13 residues. The CDR3 sequence is CASSSYPGWGYTF.

CDR3 region: CSVEDRLAVYNEQFF. The V and J genes are TRBV29-1 and TRBJ2-1; TCRdb names TRBD2, which stays unverified in the absence of DNA. The CDR3 contains 15 residues. The V gene's germline CDR1 is SQVTM and CDR2 ANQGSEA.